This TCR beta chain was identified during a study of control samples from healthy donors and cancer patients. Using immunoSEQ multiplex PCR, the repertoire was profiled, and TCRdb retains in-frame clones only, with some absent. The sample records approximately 59,000 clones, more than 70% being singletons. CDR3 length equals 12 residues. Germline V gives CDR1 MNHEY, CDR2 SMNVEV (reference sequence). With V trimmed by 6 bases and J by 9 bases, 0 bases remained unmatched. The sequencing input was PBMCs. This receptor was taken from a woman between 55 and 75 years old with lung cancer. This sequence joins TRBV27 and TRBJ1-6; the match to TRBD1 covers 9 bases. For the CDR3, the DNA is TGTGCCAGCAGGGGACAGGGTTCACCCCTCCACTTT. Translated: CASRGQGSPLHF.